This entry concerns a single TCR beta chain. Per the germline V gene, CDR1 is MDHEN and CDR2 is SYDVKM. There are 11 residues in the CDR3. Trimming left V 4 bases short and J 4 bases short, with 4 bases between. The data belong to a study of blood T cell repertoires in COVID-19. At the level of the study: Sites across the United States, Italy and Spain contributed samples from acute and convalescent COVID-19. From T cells, B-cell-depleted T cells, or PBMCs came the material, which was cDNA or gDNA.

TCRdb's table, derived via immunoSEQ multiplex PCR, lists solely in-frame clones and lacks some. The table records nearly 70,000 clones, around 88% of them present only once. The chain joins TRBV28 to TRBJ1-2; D is unresolved. This TCR was recovered from a woman in her 70s with acute or convalescent COVID-19. Sample: peripheral blood. CDR3 amino acids: CASSSSYGYTF. The CDR3 region has the DNA TGTGCCAGCAGTTCCTCCTATGGCTACACCTTC.